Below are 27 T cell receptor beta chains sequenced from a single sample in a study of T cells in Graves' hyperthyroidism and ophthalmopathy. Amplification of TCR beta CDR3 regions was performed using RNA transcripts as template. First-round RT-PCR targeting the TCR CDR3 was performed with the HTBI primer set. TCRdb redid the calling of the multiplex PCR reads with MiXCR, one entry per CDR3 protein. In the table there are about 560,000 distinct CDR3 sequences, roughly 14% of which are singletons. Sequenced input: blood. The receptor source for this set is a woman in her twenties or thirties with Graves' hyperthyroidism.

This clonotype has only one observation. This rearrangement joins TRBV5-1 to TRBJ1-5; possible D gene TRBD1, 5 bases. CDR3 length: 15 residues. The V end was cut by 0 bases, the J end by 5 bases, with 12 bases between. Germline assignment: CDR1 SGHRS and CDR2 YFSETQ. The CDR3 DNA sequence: TGCGCCAGCAGCTTGGCCGTAGGGGCGGATCAGCCCCAGCATTTT. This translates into CASSLAVGADQPQHF. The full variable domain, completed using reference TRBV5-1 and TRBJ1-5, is KAGVTQTPRYLIKTRGQQVTLSCSPISGHRSVSWYQQTPGQGLQFLFEYFSETQRNKGNFPGRFSGRQFSNSRSEMNVSTLELGDSALYLCASSLAVGADQPQHFGDGTRLSIL.

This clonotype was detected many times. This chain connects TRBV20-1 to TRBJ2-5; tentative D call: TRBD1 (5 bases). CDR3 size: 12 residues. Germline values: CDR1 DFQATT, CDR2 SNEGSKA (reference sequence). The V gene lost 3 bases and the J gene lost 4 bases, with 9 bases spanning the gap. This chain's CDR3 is CSASPQGETQYF. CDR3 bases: TGCAGTGCTAGCCCCCAGGGAGAGACCCAGTACTTC.

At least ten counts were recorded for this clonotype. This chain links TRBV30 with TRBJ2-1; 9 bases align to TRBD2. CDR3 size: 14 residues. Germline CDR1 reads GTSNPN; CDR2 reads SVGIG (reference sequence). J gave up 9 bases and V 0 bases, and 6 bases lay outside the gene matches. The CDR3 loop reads CAWSVLREGLEQFF. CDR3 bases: TGTGCCTGGAGTGTACTGCGGGAGGGCCTTGAGCAGTTCTTC.

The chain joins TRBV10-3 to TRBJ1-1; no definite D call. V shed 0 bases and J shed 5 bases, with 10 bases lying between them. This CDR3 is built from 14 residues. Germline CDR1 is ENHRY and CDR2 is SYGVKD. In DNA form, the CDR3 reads TGTGCCATCAGTGAGTCCGAAGGGTGGACTGAAGCTTTCTTT. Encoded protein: CAISESEGWTEAFF.

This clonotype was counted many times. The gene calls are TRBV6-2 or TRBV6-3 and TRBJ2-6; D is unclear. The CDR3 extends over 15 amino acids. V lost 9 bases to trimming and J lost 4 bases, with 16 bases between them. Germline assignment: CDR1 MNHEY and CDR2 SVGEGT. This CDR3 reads CASQGWVTGANVLTF. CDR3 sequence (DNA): TGTGCCAGTCAAGGATGGGTCACCGGGGCCAACGTCCTGACTTTC.

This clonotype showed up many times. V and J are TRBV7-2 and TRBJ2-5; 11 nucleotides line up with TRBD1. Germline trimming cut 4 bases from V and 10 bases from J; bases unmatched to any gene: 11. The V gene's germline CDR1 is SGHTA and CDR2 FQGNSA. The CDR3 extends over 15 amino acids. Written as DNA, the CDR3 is TGTGCCAGCAGCTCGCCGGACAGGGGGCGCCTAGACCAGTACTTC. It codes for CASSSPDRGRLDQYF.

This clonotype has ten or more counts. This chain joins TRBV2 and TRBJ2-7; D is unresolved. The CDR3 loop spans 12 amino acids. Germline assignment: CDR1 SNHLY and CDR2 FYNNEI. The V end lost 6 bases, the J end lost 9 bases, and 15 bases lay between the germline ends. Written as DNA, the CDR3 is TGTGCCAGCAGCTTTGGTATTTCGGTGCAGTACTTC. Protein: CASSFGISVQYF.

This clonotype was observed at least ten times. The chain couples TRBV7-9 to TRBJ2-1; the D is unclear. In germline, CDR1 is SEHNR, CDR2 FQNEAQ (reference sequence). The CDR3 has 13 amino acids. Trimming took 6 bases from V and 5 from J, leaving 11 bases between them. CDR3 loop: CASSPLAHNEQFF. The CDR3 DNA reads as TGTGCCAGCAGTCCCCTCGCTCACAATGAGCAGTTCTTC.

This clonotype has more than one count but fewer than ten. The CDR3 sequence: CASIGTSAPVEQFF. CDR3 DNA: TGTGCCAGTATAGGGACTAGCGCTCCAGTGGAGCAGTTCTTC. This rearrangement joins TRBV19 to TRBJ2-1; 10 nucleotides line up with TRBD2. V shed 7 bases and J 10 bases; nucleotides not matched to a gene: 10. The length of the CDR3 is 14 residues. From germline, CDR1 is LNHDA and CDR2 SQIVND (reference sequence).

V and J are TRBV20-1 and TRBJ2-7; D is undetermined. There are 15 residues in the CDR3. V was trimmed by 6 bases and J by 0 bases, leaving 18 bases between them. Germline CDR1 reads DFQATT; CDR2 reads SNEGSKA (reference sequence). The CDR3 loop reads CSATTADRYSYEQYF. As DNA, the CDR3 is TGCAGTGCCACGACTGCGGACCGGTACTCCTACGAGCAGTACTTC.

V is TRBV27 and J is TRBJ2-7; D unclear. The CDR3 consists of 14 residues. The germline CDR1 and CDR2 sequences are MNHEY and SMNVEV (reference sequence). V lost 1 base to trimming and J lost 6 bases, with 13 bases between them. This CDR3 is CASSLYGVSSEQYF. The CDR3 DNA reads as TGTGCCAGCAGTTTATATGGGGTATCCAGCGAGCAGTACTTC.

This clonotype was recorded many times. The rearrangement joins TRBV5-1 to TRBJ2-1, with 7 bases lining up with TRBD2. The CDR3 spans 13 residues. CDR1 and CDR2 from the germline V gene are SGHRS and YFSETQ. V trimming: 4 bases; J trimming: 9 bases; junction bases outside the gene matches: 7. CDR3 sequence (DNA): TGCGCCAGCAGCCCAAGCGGGACGGCTGAGCAGTTCTTC. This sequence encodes CASSPSGTAEQFF.

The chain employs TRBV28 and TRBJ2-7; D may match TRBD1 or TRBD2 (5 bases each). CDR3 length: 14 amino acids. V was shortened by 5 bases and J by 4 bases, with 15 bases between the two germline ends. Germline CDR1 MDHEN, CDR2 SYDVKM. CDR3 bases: TGTGCCAGCAGTCGGGCCGGGACGGGATACGAGCAGTACTTC. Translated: CASSRAGTGYEQYF.

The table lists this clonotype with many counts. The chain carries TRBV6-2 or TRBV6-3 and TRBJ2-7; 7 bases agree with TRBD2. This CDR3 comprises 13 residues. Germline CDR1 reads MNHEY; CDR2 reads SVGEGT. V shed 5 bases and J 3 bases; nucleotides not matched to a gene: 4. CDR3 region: CASSLAVNYEQYF. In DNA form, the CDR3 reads TGTGCCAGCAGTCTAGCGGTAAACTACGAGCAGTACTTC.

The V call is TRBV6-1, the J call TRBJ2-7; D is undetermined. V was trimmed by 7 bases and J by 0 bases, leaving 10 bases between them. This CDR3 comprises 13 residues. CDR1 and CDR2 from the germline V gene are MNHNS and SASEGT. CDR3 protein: CASMRSRSYEQYF. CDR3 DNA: TGTGCCAGCATGAGAAGTCGCTCCTACGAGCAGTACTTC.

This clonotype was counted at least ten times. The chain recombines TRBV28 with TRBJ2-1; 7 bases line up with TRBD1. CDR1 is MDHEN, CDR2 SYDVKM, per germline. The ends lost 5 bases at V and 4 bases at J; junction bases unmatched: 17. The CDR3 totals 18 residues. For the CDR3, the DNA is TGTGCCAGCAGTCCAGAAAATCCTGGGAACAGGGGTTACAATGAGCAGTTCTTC. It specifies CASSPENPGNRGYNEQFF.

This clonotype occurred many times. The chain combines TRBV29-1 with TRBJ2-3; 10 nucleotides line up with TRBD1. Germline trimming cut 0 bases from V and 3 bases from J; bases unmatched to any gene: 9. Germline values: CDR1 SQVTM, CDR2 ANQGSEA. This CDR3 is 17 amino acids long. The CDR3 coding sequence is TGCAGCGTTGAAGATCCCGGGACAGGGGTTGGGACAGATACGCAGTATTTT. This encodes CSVEDPGTGVGTDTQYF.

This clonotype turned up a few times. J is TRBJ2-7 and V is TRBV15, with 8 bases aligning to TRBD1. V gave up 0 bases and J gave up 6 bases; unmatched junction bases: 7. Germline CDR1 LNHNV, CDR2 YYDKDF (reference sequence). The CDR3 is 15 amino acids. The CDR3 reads CATSRDPQGASEQYF. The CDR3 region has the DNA TGTGCCACCAGCAGAGATCCGCAGGGGGCGAGCGAGCAGTACTTC.

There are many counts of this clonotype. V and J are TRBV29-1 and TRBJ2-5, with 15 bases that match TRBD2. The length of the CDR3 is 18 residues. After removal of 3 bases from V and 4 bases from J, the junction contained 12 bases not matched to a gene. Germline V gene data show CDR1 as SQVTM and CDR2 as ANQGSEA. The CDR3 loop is CSVEGLAGGVFAGETQYF. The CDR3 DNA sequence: TGCAGCGTTGAGGGACTAGCGGGAGGAGTTTTTGCTGGAGAGACCCAGTACTTC.

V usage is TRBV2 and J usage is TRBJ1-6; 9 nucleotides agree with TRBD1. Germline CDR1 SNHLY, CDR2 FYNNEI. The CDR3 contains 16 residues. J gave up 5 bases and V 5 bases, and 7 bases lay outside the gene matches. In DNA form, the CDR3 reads TGTGCCAGCAGTCAAGTACAGGGGGCAAATAATTCACCCCTCCACTTT. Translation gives CASSQVQGANNSPLHF.

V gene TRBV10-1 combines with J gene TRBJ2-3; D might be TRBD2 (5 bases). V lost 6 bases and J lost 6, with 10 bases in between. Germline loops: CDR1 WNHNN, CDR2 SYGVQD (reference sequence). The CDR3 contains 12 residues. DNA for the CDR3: TGCGCCAGCAGGGAGGACCTGGATACGCAGTATTTT. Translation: CASREDLDTQYF.

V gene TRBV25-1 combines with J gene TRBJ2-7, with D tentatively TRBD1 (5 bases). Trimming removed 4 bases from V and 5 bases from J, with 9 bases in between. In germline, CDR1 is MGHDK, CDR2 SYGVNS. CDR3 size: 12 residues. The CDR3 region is CASSGRQNEQYF. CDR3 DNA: TGTGCCAGCAGTGGGCGACAGAACGAGCAGTACTTC.

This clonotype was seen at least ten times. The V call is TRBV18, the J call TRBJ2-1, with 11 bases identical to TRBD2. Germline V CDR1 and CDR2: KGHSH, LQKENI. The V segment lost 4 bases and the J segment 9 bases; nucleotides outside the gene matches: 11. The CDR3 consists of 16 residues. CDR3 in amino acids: CASSLTSGRSVGEQFF. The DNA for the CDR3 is TGTGCCAGCTCACTTACTAGCGGGAGAAGTGTCGGTGAGCAGTTCTTC.

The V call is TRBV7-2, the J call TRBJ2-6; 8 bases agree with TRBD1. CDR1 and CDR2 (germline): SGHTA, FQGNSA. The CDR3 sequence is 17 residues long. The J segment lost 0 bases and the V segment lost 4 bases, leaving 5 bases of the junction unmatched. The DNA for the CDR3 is TGTGCCAGCAGCTCGCAGGGGGCCGGCTCTGGGGCCAACGTCCTGACTTTC. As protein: CASSSQGAGSGANVLTF.

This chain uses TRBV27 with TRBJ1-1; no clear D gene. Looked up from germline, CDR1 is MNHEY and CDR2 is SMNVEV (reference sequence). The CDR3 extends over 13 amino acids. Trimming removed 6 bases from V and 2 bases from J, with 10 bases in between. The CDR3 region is CASSRRHNTEAFF. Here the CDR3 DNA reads TGTGCCAGCAGCCGAAGACACAACACTGAAGCTTTCTTT.

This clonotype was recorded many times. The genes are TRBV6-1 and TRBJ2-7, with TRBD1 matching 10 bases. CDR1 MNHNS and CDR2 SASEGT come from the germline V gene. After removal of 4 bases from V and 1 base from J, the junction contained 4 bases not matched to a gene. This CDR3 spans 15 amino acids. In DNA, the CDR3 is TGTGCCAGCAGTGTAACGGACAGGGGGTCCTACGAGCAGTACTTC. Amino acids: CASSVTDRGSYEQYF.

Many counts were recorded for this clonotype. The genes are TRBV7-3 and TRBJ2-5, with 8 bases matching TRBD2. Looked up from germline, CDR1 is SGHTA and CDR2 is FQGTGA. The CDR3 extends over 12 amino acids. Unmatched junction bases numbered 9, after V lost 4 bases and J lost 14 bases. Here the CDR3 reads CASSSPGGETYF. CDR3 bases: TGTGCCAGCAGCTCCCCCGGGGGGGAGACTTACTTC.